Listed below are T cell receptor beta chains from one sample, sequenced in a study of shared clonotypes between healthy human individuals. Method: immunoSEQ multiplex PCR; TCRdb's copy keeps in-frame clones and lacks some. Of some 2,500,000 clones listed, about nine tenths were seen once; the top ten hold about 0.36%. The sample comprised naive CD4+ T cells from PBMCs. All receptors come from a young man in good health. Some clones in this sample may be carry-over from other donors' samples. Each CDR3 is given without its conserved first and last residue. The order of the fields is D gene, V gene, J gene, CDR3 protein. The D gene is left open where the match is weak.

TRBD1,TRBV6-6,TRBJ1-1,ASSPPGGIDTEAF
TRBD2,TRBV9,TRBJ2-3,ASSPQSRASGRAGDTQY
TRBD1,TRBV6-1,TRBJ1-2,ASSEVSGQGTYGYT
-,TRBV21-1,TRBJ2-7,ASSKFSPSGSDPLYEQY
TRBD1,TRBV9,TRBJ1-2,ASSAGTGINYGYT
-,TRBV9,TRBJ2-3,ASSVDGDTQY
-,TRBV29-1,TRBJ2-1,SVAGWRGDEQF
TRBD2,TRBV4-2,TRBJ2-1,ASSHPGGTSGSMHEQF
TRBD1,TRBV5-1,TRBJ1-1,ASSATGQGEYTEAF
-,TRBV14,TRBJ1-1,ASTAGGGRILWRAF
-,TRBV18,TRBJ2-3,ASSPRVELTDTQY
-,TRBV19,TRBJ2-7,ASSTTVYYEQY
-,TRBV28,TRBJ2-7,ASSLGAATYEQY
-,TRBV7-2,TRBJ2-1,ASSLAAPPAF
-,TRBV5-1,TRBJ2-2,ASSLASITGELF
TRBD2,TRBV7-9,TRBJ2-7,ASTFLVGLAGYEQY
-,TRBV7-9,TRBJ1-1,ASSLAHTEAF
-,TRBV7-9,TRBJ2-7,ASSLAAYEQY
-,TRBV30,TRBJ2-1,AWTRGSYNEQF
TRBD2,TRBV7-2,TRBJ2-1,ASSLELADNEQF
-,TRBV9,TRBJ1-1,ASSVGGSEAF